This is a list of T cell receptor beta chains from one sample in a study of T cells in Graves' hyperthyroidism and ophthalmopathy. From the multiplex PCR reads, TCRdb called clonotypes with MiXCR, one entry per CDR3 protein. Of about 460,000 distinct CDR3 sequences in the sample, less than 25% are singletons; the top ten hold around 47%. The sequenced material came from blood. The receptors shown here come from a woman in her seventies with Graves' ophthalmopathy. Each CDR3 is given with its conserved first and last residue. D genes are given only for firm matches. The size of a clone is reported for some rows only, either as once, few or many, or as a class for expanded clones.

J gene	V gene	D gene	clone size	CDR3 protein	CDR3 DNA
TRBJ2-1	TRBV25-1	TRBD2	.	CASSPIRGVVGNEQFF	TGTGCCAGCAGTCCCATCCGGGGGGTTGTTGGCAATGAGCAGTTCTTC
TRBJ2-3	TRBV7-3	TRBD2	.	CASSLALAGGRDTQYF	TGTGCCAGCAGCTTAGCGCTAGCGGGTGGTCGGGATACGCAGTATTTT
TRBJ2-2	TRBV25-1	TRBD1	.	CASSGGRQGAPGELFF	TGTGCCAGCAGTGGGGGGCGACAGGGGGCGCCCGGGGAGCTGTTTTTT
TRBJ1-5	TRBV5-1	.	few	CASSLGLGNQPQHF	TGCGCCAGCAGCTTGGGGTTGGGCAATCAGCCCCAGCATTTT
TRBJ2-5	TRBV6-1	.	many	CASSEEVWETQYF	TGTGCCAGCAGTGAGGAGGTTTGGGAGACCCAGTACTTC
TRBJ1-4	TRBV11-2	.	.	CASSLRVSEKLFF	TGTGCCAGCAGCCTCCGGGTCAGTGAAAAACTGTTTTTT
TRBJ2-7	TRBV13	.	many	CASRLRAGSYEQYF	TGTGCCAGCCGCCTGCGAGCAGGCTCCTACGAGCAGTACTTC
TRBJ2-1	TRBV3-1	.	many	CASSQDIGQNEQFF	TGTGCCAGCAGCCAAGATATAGGTCAGAATGAGCAGTTCTTC
TRBJ2-2	TRBV2	TRBD2	many	CASSPPGGAGSTGELFF	TGTGCCAGCAGCCCCCCGGGAGGAGCGGGGTCCACCGGGGAGCTGTTTTTT
TRBJ1-1	TRBV25-1	.	few	CASSEAVLTEAFF	TGTGCCAGCAGTGAGGCGGTGTTAACTGAAGCTTTCTTT
TRBJ2-1	TRBV6-2/TRBV6-3	.	.	CASSYSARGGGEQFF	TGTGCCAGCAGTTATTCGGCCAGAGGGGGGGGTGAGCAGTTCTTC
TRBJ1-2	TRBV6-1	.	.	CATKAGTMLNYGYTF	TGTGCCACCAAAGCCGGGACAATGCTTAACTATGGCTACACCTTC
TRBJ2-3	TRBV2	.	few	CASGEQNTQYF	TGTGCCAGCGGGGAGCAGAATACGCAGTATTTT
TRBJ1-1	TRBV12-3/TRBV12-4	.	.	CASSFPLHEPGTVNTEAFF	TGTGCCAGCAGTTTTCCCCTACACGAACCTGGGACGGTGAACACTGAAGCTTTCTTT
TRBJ2-1	TRBV5-1	TRBD2	few	CASSRGLADGNEQFF	TGCGCCAGCAGCCGGGGACTAGCGGACGGGAATGAGCAGTTCTTC
TRBJ1-1	TRBV5-6	.	.	CASSLKIGHQNTEAFF	TGTGCCAGCAGCTTGAAAATCGGACACCAGAACACTGAAGCTTTCTTT